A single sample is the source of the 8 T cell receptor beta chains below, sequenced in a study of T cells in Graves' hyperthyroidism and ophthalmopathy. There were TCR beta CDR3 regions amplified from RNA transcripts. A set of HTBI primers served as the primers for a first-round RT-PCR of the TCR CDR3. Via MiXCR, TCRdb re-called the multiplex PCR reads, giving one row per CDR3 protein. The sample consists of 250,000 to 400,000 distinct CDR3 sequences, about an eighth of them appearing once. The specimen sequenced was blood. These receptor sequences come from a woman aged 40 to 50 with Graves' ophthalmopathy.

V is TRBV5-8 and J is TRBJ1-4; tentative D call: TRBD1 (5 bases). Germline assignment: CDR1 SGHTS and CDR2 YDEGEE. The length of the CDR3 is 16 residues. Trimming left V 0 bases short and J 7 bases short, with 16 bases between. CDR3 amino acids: CASSLGIRGRGEKLFF. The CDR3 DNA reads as TGTGCCAGCAGCTTGGGTATAAGGGGACGAGGTGAAAAACTGTTTTTT.

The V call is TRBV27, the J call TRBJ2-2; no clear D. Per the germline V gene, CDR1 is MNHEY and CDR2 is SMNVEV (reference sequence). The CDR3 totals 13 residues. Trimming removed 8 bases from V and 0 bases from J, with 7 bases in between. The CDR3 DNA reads TGTGCCAGCGAACAACCGAACACCGGGGAGCTGTTTTTT. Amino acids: CASEQPNTGELFF.

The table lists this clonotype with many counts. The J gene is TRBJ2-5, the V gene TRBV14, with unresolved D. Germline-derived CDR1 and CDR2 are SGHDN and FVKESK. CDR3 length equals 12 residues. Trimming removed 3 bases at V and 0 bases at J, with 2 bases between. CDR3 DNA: TGTGCCAGCAGCCAGTACCAAGAGACCCAGTACTTC. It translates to CASSQYQETQYF.

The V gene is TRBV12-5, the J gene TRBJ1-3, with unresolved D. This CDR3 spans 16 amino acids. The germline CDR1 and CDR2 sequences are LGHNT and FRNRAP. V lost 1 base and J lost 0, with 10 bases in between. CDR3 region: CASGLGPPASGNTIYF. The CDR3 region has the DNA TGTGCTAGTGGTTTGGGGCCACCCGCCTCTGGAAACACCATATATTTT.

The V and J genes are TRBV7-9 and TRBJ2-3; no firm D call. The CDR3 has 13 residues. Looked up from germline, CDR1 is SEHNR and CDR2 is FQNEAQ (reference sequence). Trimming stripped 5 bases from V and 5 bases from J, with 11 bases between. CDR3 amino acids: CASSPTPRDTQYF. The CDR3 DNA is TGTGCCAGCAGCCCGACTCCCCGAGATACGCAGTATTTT.

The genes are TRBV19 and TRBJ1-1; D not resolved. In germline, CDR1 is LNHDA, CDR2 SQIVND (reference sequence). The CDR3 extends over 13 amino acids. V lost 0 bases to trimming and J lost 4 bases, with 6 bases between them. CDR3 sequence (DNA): TGTGCCAGTAGTATAGATCGCAGCACTGAAGCTTTCTTT. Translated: CASSIDRSTEAFF.

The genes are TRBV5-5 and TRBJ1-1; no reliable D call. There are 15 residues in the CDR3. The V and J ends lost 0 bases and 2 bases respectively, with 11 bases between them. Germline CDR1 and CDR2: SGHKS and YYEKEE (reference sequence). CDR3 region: CASSLGEARNTEAFF. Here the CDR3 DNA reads TGTGCCAGCAGCTTGGGAGAAGCGAGAAACACTGAAGCTTTCTTT.

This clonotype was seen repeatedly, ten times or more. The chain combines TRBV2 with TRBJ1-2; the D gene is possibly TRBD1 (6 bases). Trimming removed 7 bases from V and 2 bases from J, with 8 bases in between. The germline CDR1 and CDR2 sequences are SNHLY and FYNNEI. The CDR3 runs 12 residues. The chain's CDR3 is CASNTGNYGYTF. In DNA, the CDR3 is TGTGCCAGCAATACAGGGAACTATGGCTACACCTTC.